This is a list of T cell receptor beta chains from one sample in a study of blood T cells in healthy people across ages. TCRdb used MiXCR to reprocess the 5' RACE reads, holding one entry per CDR3 protein. The table shows about 720,000 distinct CDR3 sequences, with 20% to 25% occurring only once. This same sample was also part of a study on T cells of mothers and their children.

Source material: blood. The receptors were gathered from a boy aged 5-17 years in good health. CDR3s include the opening cysteine and the closing phenylalanine or tryptophan. Each record gives: V gene, D gene, clone size, J gene, CDR3 protein, CDR3 DNA. A D gene is named only where the DNA matches it firmly. Some rows mark clone size as missing; the rest say once, few, many or name a class of expanded clone.

TRBV9	TRBD1	few	TRBJ1-6	CASNRQGESPLHF	TGTGCCAGCAACCGACAGGGGGAATCACCCCTCCACTTT
TRBV6-2/TRBV6-3	NA	NA	TRBJ2-1	CASTRSSYNEQFF	TGTGCCAGCACACGGAGCTCCTACAATGAGCAGTTCTTC
TRBV9	NA	NA	TRBJ2-5	CASSVVGTPGETQYF	TGTGCCAGCAGCGTAGTCGGGACTCCCGGCGAGACCCAGTACTTC
TRBV7-9	NA	NA	TRBJ1-2	CASSPGHQDRAF	TGTGCCAGCAGCCCGGGCCACCAGGATAGGGCCTTC
TRBV9	NA	NA	TRBJ1-1	CASSVVQARDTEAFF	TGTGCCAGCAGCGTAGTTCAGGCGAGGGACACTGAAGCTTTCTTT
TRBV6-1	TRBD2	few	TRBJ2-7	CASSRPASGLAGSYEQYF	TGTGCCAGCAGTCGCCCGGCCTCGGGACTAGCGGGCTCCTACGAGCAGTACTTC
TRBV29-1	TRBD1	NA	TRBJ2-7	CSARTGALGEQYF	TGCAGCGCTAGGACAGGGGCGTTGGGGGAGCAGTACTTC
TRBV30	NA	NA	TRBJ1-3	CAWSLPPNTIYF	TGTGCCTGGAGTCTCCCTCCCAACACCATATATTTT
TRBV12-3/TRBV12-4	NA	few	TRBJ2-4	CASSLGAGIQYF	TGTGCCAGCAGTTTGGGTGCCGGCATTCAGTACTTC
TRBV28	TRBD2	few	TRBJ2-1	CASSPWTSGSYNEQFF	TGTGCCAGCAGTCCTTGGACTAGCGGGAGTTACAATGAGCAGTTCTTC
TRBV29-1	NA	NA	TRBJ2-5	CSVVPQETQYF	TGCAGCGTTGTACCCCAAGAGACCCAGTACTTC
TRBV29-1	NA	NA	TRBJ1-1	CSVYSMNTEAFF	TGCAGCGTTTACAGCATGAACACTGAAGCTTTCTTT
TRBV28	TRBD1	NA	TRBJ1-2	CASSTPRDRGIQNGYTF	TGTGCCAGCAGTACTCCCCGGGACAGGGGAATCCAGAATGGCTACACCTTC
TRBV7-2	TRBD2	few	TRBJ2-5	CASRTTAGVWETQYF	TGTGCCAGCCGGACTACAGCGGGAGTATGGGAGACCCAGTACTTC
TRBV12-3/TRBV12-4	NA	once	TRBJ2-7	CASSLFRTESSYEQYF	TGTGCCAGCAGTTTATTTAGAACCGAGAGCTCCTACGAGCAGTACTTC
TRBV3-1	NA	NA	TRBJ2-7	CASSHAYEQYF	TGTGCCAGCAGCCATGCCTACGAGCAGTACTTC
TRBV9	TRBD2	few	TRBJ2-1	CASSVSGGASNEQFF	TGTGCCAGCAGCGTTAGCGGGGGGGCCAGCAATGAGCAGTTCTTC
TRBV12-3/TRBV12-4	NA	few	TRBJ2-1	CASSLSGAAYNEQFF	TGTGCCAGCAGTTTATCGGGGGCCGCCTACAATGAGCAGTTCTTC
TRBV2	NA	NA	TRBJ2-4	CASSSREGYIQYF	TGTGCCAGCAGTTCCCGAGAGGGATACATTCAGTACTTC
TRBV7-8	NA	NA	TRBJ2-5	CASSFGHLLETQYF	TGTGCCAGCAGCTTCGGACACCTGCTGGAGACCCAGTACTTC
TRBV12-3/TRBV12-4	NA	few	TRBJ2-5	CASRLAEAGTQYF	TGTGCCAGCAGATTGGCGGAGGCGGGGACCCAGTACTTC
TRBV20-1	TRBD2	NA	TRBJ2-1	CSARVETSGYNEQFF	TGCAGTGCTAGAGTGGAGACTAGCGGCTACAATGAGCAGTTCTTC
TRBV7-2	TRBD1	few	TRBJ2-1	CASSLQGAISYNEQFF	TGTGCCAGCAGCTTACAGGGGGCGATCTCCTACAATGAGCAGTTCTTC
TRBV28	TRBD1	few	TRBJ2-4	CASIPQGAQLSLAKNIQYF	TGTGCCAGCATCCCCCAGGGGGCGCAGCTCTCTCTAGCCAAAAACATTCAGTACTTC
TRBV27	TRBD2	NA	TRBJ2-4	CASRKTSAAKNIQYF	TGTGCCAGCAGAAAGACTAGCGCGGCCAAAAACATTCAGTACTTC
TRBV5-4	NA	once	TRBJ2-6	CASSLKVRAPGANVLTF	TGTGCCAGCAGCTTGAAGGTCAGGGCTCCCGGGGCCAACGTCCTGACTTTC
TRBV29-1	TRBD1	NA	TRBJ2-7	CSVSQGSYEQYF	TGCAGCGTGTCACAGGGGTCCTACGAGCAGTACTTC
TRBV20-1	NA	few	TRBJ2-1	CSAPPREGSYNEQFF	TGCAGTGCTCCACCAAGGGAAGGGTCCTACAATGAGCAGTTCTTC
TRBV4-3	NA	NA	TRBJ1-2	CASSQDPRGGSLAVGYTF	TGCGCCAGCAGCCAAGATCCCCGGGGAGGGAGTCTTGCCGTTGGCTACACCTTC
TRBV4-3	TRBD2	few	TRBJ2-5	CASSLGLVAQETQYF	TGCGCCAGCAGTCTCGGACTAGTTGCTCAAGAGACCCAGTACTTC
TRBV11-2	NA	few	TRBJ2-1	CASSLAAPRSPHNEQFF	TGTGCCAGCAGCTTAGCGGCCCCAAGGAGCCCCCACAATGAGCAGTTCTTC
TRBV5-1	TRBD1	NA	TRBJ1-1	CASSLESNRGAEAFF	TGCGCCAGCAGCTTGGAGAGTAACAGGGGGGCTGAAGCTTTCTTT
TRBV20-1	NA	once	TRBJ2-1	CSARADEREQFF	TGCAGTGCTAGAGCGGACGAAAGGGAGCAGTTCTTC
TRBV18	TRBD1	NA	TRBJ2-1	CASSPQQGADEQFF	TGTGCCAGCTCACCACAACAGGGGGCCGATGAGCAGTTCTTC
TRBV7-7	TRBD2	few	TRBJ2-1	CASSLEVAGVGNEQFF	TGTGCTAGCAGCTTAGAGGTAGCGGGAGTGGGTAATGAGCAGTTCTTC
TRBV7-9	NA	few	TRBJ2-7	CASSSKTLDYEQYF	TGTGCCAGCAGCTCTAAGACCCTGGACTACGAGCAGTACTTC
TRBV7-3	NA	NA	TRBJ2-5	CASSLGNRAETQYF	TGTGCCAGCAGCTTAGGGAACAGGGCAGAGACCCAGTACTTC
TRBV27	NA	NA	TRBJ2-1	CASSLSAGSLVGEQFF	TGTGCCAGCAGTTTATCGGCGGGTAGCTTGGTGGGTGAGCAGTTCTTC
TRBV12-3/TRBV12-4	NA	few	TRBJ1-1	CASSRRGRENTEAFF	TGTGCCAGCAGCCGTCGGGGCAGGGAGAACACTGAAGCTTTCTTT
TRBV20-1	TRBD1	NA	TRBJ2-7	CSAPLDRARTEQYF	TGCAGTGCTCCCCTGGACAGGGCGCGCACCGAGCAGTACTTC
TRBV5-1	TRBD1	NA	TRBJ2-6	CASSRWRRTGNARASGANVLTF	TGCGCCAGCAGCCGATGGCGACGGACAGGCAACGCAAGGGCCTCTGGGGCCAACGTCCTGACTTTC
TRBV14	TRBD2	NA	TRBJ2-5	CASSQVPSGGDPYQETQYF	TGTGCCAGCAGCCAAGTACCTAGCGGGGGTGACCCGTACCAAGAGACCCAGTACTTC
TRBV4-3	NA	NA	TRBJ1-2	CASSHLKEGYGYTF	TGCGCCAGCAGCCATCTCAAGGAGGGCTATGGCTACACCTTC
TRBV7-2	TRBD1	NA	TRBJ2-5	CASSFGRGYSDDQETQYF	TGTGCCAGCAGCTTCGGCAGGGGGTACTCAGATGACCAAGAGACCCAGTACTTC
TRBV20-1	NA	few	TRBJ1-2	CNARDKAGYGYTF	TGCAATGCAAGGGACAAGGCCGGCTATGGCTACACCTTC
TRBV29-1	TRBD2	few	TRBJ2-1	CSVEDEREFNEQFF	TGCAGCGTTGAAGATGAGCGGGAGTTCAATGAGCAGTTCTTC
TRBV18	NA	few	TRBJ1-4	CAGSPFPDVNEKLFF	TGTGCCGGCTCACCTTTCCCGGATGTTAATGAAAAACTGTTTTTT
TRBV28	NA	NA	TRBJ1-2	CASRGRGYGYTF	TGTGCCAGCAGGGGAAGAGGGTATGGCTACACCTTC
TRBV20-1	TRBD1	NA	TRBJ2-4	CSATGGGIKNIQYF	TGCAGTGCCACAGGGGGCGGGATCAAAAACATTCAGTACTTC
TRBV29-1	NA	few	TRBJ2-3	CSVASRSQYF	TGCAGCGTTGCCTCGCGTTCGCAGTATTTT
TRBV25-1	NA	NA	TRBJ1-1	CASSEVNLGTEAFF	TGTGCCAGCAGTGAAGTCAATCTGGGGACTGAAGCTTTCTTT
TRBV29-1	NA	few	TRBJ2-7	CSAEVGSDEQYF	TGCAGCGCTGAAGTTGGTTCGGACGAGCAGTACTTC
TRBV20-1	TRBD2	NA	TRBJ2-1	CSAREGGNNEQFF	TGCAGTGCTAGAGAGGGGGGGAACAATGAGCAGTTCTTC
TRBV3-1	NA	NA	TRBJ1-1	CASSQTGGWAFF	TGTGCCAGCAGCCAAACCGGGGGATGGGCTTTCTTT
TRBV6-2/TRBV6-3	TRBD2	NA	TRBJ2-7	CASSSPRGAGKYEQYF	TGTGCCAGCAGCTCTCCCCGGGGAGCGGGAAAATACGAGCAGTACTTC
TRBV15	NA	few	TRBJ2-7	CATSSGGYEQYF	TGTGCCACCAGCAGCGGGGGTTACGAGCAGTACTTC
TRBV7-9	TRBD2	few	TRBJ2-1	CASSTRTSVNEQFF	TGTGCCAGCAGCACTCGGACTAGCGTCAATGAGCAGTTCTTC
TRBV5-6	TRBD2	few	TRBJ2-2	CASSLISAGGLYMLGRNTGELFF	TGTGCCAGCAGCTTGATCAGCGCGGGGGGCCTTTACATGCTCGGGAGGAACACCGGGGAGCTGTTTTTT
TRBV6-5	TRBD1	few	TRBJ1-4	CASSLTGGAGEKLFF	TGTGCCAGCAGTTTGACAGGGGGCGCGGGGGAAAAACTGTTTTTT